Listed below are T cell receptor beta chains from one sample, sequenced in a study of blood T cell repertoires in COVID-19. This table comes from immunoSEQ multiplex PCR, and its TCRdb copy is limited to in-frame clones, with some not included. Among 76,000 or so clones listed, approximately 87% were seen once. Sequenced: peripheral blood. The receptors originated from an elderly man in a cohort sampled during active COVID-19. Each CDR3 is given without its conserved first and last residue. The size of a clone is reported for some rows only, either as once, few or many, or as a class for expanded clones.

size: -
J: TRBJ1-2
V: TRBV19
CDR3: ASSIRTGGDYGYT

size: -
J: TRBJ1-5
V: TRBV10-1
CDR3: ASSELRNQPQH

size: -
J: TRBJ1-6
V: TRBV4-1
CDR3: ASSNDRGGNSPLH

size: -
J: TRBJ1-2
V: TRBV6-6
CDR3: ASSYSQGVDGYT

size: -
J: TRBJ2-5
V: TRBV23-1
CDR3: ASSQRGFWETQY

size: -
J: TRBJ1-1
V: TRBV5-6
CDR3: ASSLAGGMNTEAF

size: -
J: TRBJ2-7
V: TRBV5-1
CDR3: ASSLVASGGAYEQY

size: -
J: TRBJ1-2
V: TRBV14
CDR3: ASSQDYGHIYGYT

size: -
J: TRBJ1-5
V: TRBV3-1/TRBV3-2
CDR3: ASSNGDQPQH

size: -
J: TRBJ2-3
V: TRBV7-3
CDR3: ASSLGETRTDTQY

size: -
J: TRBJ2-5
V: TRBV7-6
CDR3: ASSPAWGGETQY

size: -
J: TRBJ1-1
V: TRBV7-2
CDR3: ASSLALNTEAF

size: -
J: TRBJ2-5
V: TRBV29-1
CDR3: SVEDRDRGGETQY

size: -
J: TRBJ2-2
V: TRBV5-1
CDR3: ASSLEGGYTGKLF

size: -
J: TRBJ2-5
V: TRBV4-1
CDR3: ASSLKPQGWSSETQY

size: -
J: TRBJ1-2
V: TRBV19
CDR3: ASFGQGVGGYT

size: once
J: TRBJ2-5
V: TRBV19
CDR3: ASSGGETQY

size: -
J: TRBJ1-3
V: TRBV6-6
CDR3: ASSLTGGNTIY

size: -
J: TRBJ1-6
V: TRBV9
CDR3: ASSVTHRGRDSPLH

size: -
J: TRBJ2-6
V: TRBV5-6
CDR3: ASSSTGGIDSGANVLT

size: -
J: TRBJ2-4
V: TRBV7-2
CDR3: ASSPGTGENIQY

size: -
J: TRBJ2-1
V: TRBV19
CDR3: ASGMAGHVNEQF

size: once
J: TRBJ1-5
V: TRBV25-1
CDR3: ASSEYNSNQPQH

size: -
J: TRBJ2-2
V: TRBV11-2
CDR3: ASSLVGGTLGTGELF

size: -
J: TRBJ2-7
V: TRBV19
CDR3: ASSNRGYSSYEQY

size: -
J: TRBJ1-4
V: TRBV19
CDR3: ASSGRAAGQNEKLF

size: -
J: TRBJ1-2
V: TRBV28
CDR3: ASSHEAREGSGYT

size: -
J: TRBJ2-1
V: TRBV3-1/TRBV3-2
CDR3: ASNRLAGDHEQF

size: -
J: TRBJ2-1
V: TRBV5-4
CDR3: ASSATTGVDAEQF

size: -
J: TRBJ2-3
V: TRBV5-8
CDR3: ASSLGQSTDTQY

size: -
J: TRBJ2-5
V: TRBV5-4
CDR3: ASSLDATGGRETQY

size: -
J: TRBJ2-5
V: TRBV4-3
CDR3: ASSQQTGQETQY

size: -
J: TRBJ2-1
V: TRBV29-1
CDR3: SVLTDEQF

size: -
J: TRBJ1-5
V: TRBV5-1
CDR3: ASSVQGGQPQH

size: -
J: TRBJ1-5
V: TRBV19
CDR3: ASSRPGDSNQPQH

size: -
J: TRBJ1-2
V: TRBV18
CDR3: ASSLGQVHSGIYGYT

size: -
J: TRBJ1-2
V: TRBV29-1
CDR3: SAGTDYGYT

size: -
J: TRBJ1-2
V: TRBV21-1
CDR3: ASSKVGGNRSPWYGYT

size: -
J: TRBJ2-3
V: TRBV9
CDR3: ASSFSGGADTQY

size: -
J: TRBJ1-6
V: TRBV19
CDR3: ASSTRTGAYSPLH

size: -
J: TRBJ1-1
V: TRBV6-4
CDR3: ASSDSFGGATEAF

size: -
J: TRBJ1-5
V: TRBV6-5
CDR3: ASRPDRGRNQPQH

size: -
J: TRBJ1-2
V: TRBV29-1
CDR3: SVSGTAHGYT

size: -
J: TRBJ1-4
V: TRBV3-1/TRBV3-2
CDR3: ASSPRGLSEKLF

size: -
J: TRBJ1-2
V: TRBV5-1
CDR3: ASSLGAGTGSAYNYGYT

size: -
J: TRBJ2-5
V: TRBV28
CDR3: ASTQNEETQY

size: -
J: TRBJ2-2
V: TRBV7-9
CDR3: ASSLSRGTVNTGELF

size: -
J: TRBJ2-5
V: TRBV6-2/TRBV6-3
CDR3: ASSLLARETQY

size: few
J: TRBJ2-3
V: TRBV5-1
CDR3: ASSSGGPTDTQY

size: -
J: TRBJ2-2
V: TRBV6-5
CDR3: ASNPAPGKVVELF

size: -
J: TRBJ2-3
V: TRBV28
CDR3: ASIGSGGDTQY

size: -
J: TRBJ1-5
V: TRBV3-1/TRBV3-2
CDR3: ASSRGQGNQPQH

size: once
J: TRBJ2-2
V: TRBV5-1
CDR3: ASSVSANTGELF

size: -
J: TRBJ1-2
V: TRBV5-1
CDR3: ASTAGAGYGYT

size: -
J: TRBJ2-1
V: TRBV5-4
CDR3: ASSLGGDEQF

size: -
J: TRBJ2-3
V: TRBV5-1
CDR3: ASKGTGVTDTQY

size: few
J: TRBJ2-5
V: TRBV5-4
CDR3: ASSLGAGLSQETQY

size: -
J: TRBJ1-6
V: TRBV4-3
CDR3: ASSQTGINSPLH

size: many
J: TRBJ1-6
V: TRBV7-3
CDR3: ASSHTTLKTGTRSPLH

size: -
J: TRBJ2-3
V: TRBV2
CDR3: ASRPQGAADTQY